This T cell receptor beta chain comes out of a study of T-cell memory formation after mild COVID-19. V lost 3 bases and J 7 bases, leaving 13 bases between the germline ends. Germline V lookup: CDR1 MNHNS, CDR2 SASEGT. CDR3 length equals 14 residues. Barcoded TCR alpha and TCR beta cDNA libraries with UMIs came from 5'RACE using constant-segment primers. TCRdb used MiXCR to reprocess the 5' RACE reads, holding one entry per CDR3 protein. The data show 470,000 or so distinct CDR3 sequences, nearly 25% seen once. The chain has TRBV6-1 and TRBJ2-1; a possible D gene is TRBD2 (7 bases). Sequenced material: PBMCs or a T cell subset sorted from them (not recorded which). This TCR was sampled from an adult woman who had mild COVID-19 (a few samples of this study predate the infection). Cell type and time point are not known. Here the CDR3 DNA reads TGTGCCAGCAGTGAGATCGGGGGGCTGAATGAGCAGTTCTTC. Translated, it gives CASSEIGGLNEQFF.